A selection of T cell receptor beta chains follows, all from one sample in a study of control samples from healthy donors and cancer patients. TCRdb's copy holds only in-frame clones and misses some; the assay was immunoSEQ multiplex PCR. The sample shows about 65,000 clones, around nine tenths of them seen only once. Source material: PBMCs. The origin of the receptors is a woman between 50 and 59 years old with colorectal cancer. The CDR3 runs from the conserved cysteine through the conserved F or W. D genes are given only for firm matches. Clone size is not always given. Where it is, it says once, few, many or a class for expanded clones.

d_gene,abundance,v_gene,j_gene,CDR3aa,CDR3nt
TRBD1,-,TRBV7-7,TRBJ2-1,CASSPRLTGSYNEQFF,TGTGCTAGCAGCCCCCGCCTGACAGGGTCCTACAATGAGCAGTTCTTC
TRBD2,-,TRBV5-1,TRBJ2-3,CASSLGGIAGDTDTQYF,TGCGCCAGCAGCTTGGGAGGTATAGCGGGCGACACAGATACGCAGTATTTT
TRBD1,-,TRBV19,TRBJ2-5,CASSITGVGETQYF,TGTGCCAGTAGTATAACAGGGGTAGGAGAGACCCAGTACTTC
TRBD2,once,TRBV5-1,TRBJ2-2,CASSGRLSGGPNFSLNTGELFF,TGCGCCAGCAGCGGGCGACTAAGCGGGGGACCCAATTTCTCCTTGAACACCGGGGAGCTGTTTTTT
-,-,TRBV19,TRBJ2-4,CASSMDDRRGARHYF,TGTGCCAGTAGTATGGACGACAGAAGAGGGGCCCGGCACTACTTC
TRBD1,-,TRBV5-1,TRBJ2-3,CASSLVGRGNTDTQYF,TGCGCCAGCAGCTTGGTCGGCAGGGGGAACACAGATACGCAGTATTTT
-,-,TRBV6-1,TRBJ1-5,CASSEGRFQLQPQHF,TGTGCCAGCAGTGAAGGGCGTTTTCAATTACAGCCCCAGCATTTT
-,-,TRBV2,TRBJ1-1,CASRQDQPNTEAFF,TGTGCCAGCAGACAAGACCAGCCGAACACTGAAGCTTTCTTT
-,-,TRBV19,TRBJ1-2,CASSFSIPGDYGYTF,TGTGCCAGTAGTTTCTCCATACCGGGGGACTATGGCTACACCTTC
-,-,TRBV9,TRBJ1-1,CASSVDVNTEAFF,TGTGCCAGCAGCGTAGACGTAAACACTGAAGCTTTCTTT
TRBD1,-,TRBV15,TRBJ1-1,CATSRDRAAVLGTEAFF,TGTGCCACCAGCAGGGACAGGGCCGCTGTGTTAGGGACTGAAGCTTTCTTT
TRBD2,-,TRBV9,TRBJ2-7,CASSVASSGEYEQYF,TGTGCCAGCAGCGTAGCTTCTAGCGGAGAATACGAGCAGTACTTC
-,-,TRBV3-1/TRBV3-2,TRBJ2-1,CASTRGRDGEQFF,TGTGCCAGCACTAGGGGGAGGGACGGTGAGCAGTTCTTC
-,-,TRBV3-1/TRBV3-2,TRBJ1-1,CASSPGKGWDTEAFF,TGTGCCAGCAGCCCCGGCAAAGGATGGGACACTGAAGCTTTCTTT
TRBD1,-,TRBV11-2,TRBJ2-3,CASSRNRDRGTDTQYF,TGTGCCAGCAGTCGGAACCGGGACAGGGGCACAGATACGCAGTATTTT
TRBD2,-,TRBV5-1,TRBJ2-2,CASSRSGGDTGELFF,TGCGCCAGCAGCCGGAGCGGGGGAGACACCGGGGAGCTGTTTTTT
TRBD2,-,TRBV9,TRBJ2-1,CASSSLAGANNEQFF,TGTGCCAGCAGCTCGTTAGCGGGAGCCAACAATGAGCAGTTCTTC
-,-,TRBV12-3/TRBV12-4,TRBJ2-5,CASMGPDGETQYF,TGTGCCAGTATGGGGCCGGATGGAGAGACCCAGTACTTC
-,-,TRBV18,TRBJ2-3,CASSLGGNTDTQYF,TGTGCCAGCTCCCTTGGCGGGAACACAGATACGCAGTATTTT
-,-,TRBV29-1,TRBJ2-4,CSVEDGAAARYF,TGCAGCGTTGAAGATGGGGCAGCCGCGAGGTACTTC
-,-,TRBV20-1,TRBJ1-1,CSARAIRGAFF,TGCAGTGCTAGGGCCATTCGGGGAGCTTTCTTT
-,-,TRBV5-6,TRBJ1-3,CASSLMAAGNTIYF,TGTGCCAGCAGCTTGATGGCAGCTGGAAACACCATATATTTT
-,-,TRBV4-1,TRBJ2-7,CASSKSGSSYEQYF,TGCGCCAGCAGTAAGTCGGGGAGCTCCTACGAGCAGTACTTC
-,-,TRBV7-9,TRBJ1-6,CASSLGGRGVSPLHF,TGTGCCAGCAGCTTAGGGGGCAGGGGTGTTTCACCCCTCCACTTT
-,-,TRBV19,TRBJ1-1,CARSPGPVEYTEAFF,TGTGCGAGATCACCGGGCCCCGTGGAGTACACTGAAGCTTTCTTT
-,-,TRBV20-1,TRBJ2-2,CSARVAGELFF,TGCAGTGCTAGAGTAGCCGGGGAGCTGTTTTTT
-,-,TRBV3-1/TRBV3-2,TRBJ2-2,CASSQDSATGELFF,TGTGCCAGCAGCCAAGATTCTGCCACCGGGGAGCTGTTTTTT
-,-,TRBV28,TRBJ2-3,CASSLNTYSSNKRLGTQYF,TGTGCCAGCAGTTTAAACACCTATTCTAGCAACAAACGGCTCGGTACGCAGTATTTT
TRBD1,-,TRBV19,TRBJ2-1,CASSMGSMGQGYNEQFF,TGTGCCAGTAGTATGGGGTCCATGGGACAGGGGTACAATGAGCAGTTCTTC
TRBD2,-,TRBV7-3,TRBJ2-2,CASSFPGGGTGELFF,TGTGCCAGCAGCTTCCCCGGGGGAGGGACCGGGGAGCTGTTTTTT
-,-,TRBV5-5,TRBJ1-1,CASSRLPGNTEAFF,TGTGCCAGCAGCCGTCTGCCAGGGAACACTGAAGCTTTCTTT
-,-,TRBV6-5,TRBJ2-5,CASSYSNGYQETQYF,TGTGCCAGCAGTTACTCGAACGGTTACCAAGAGACCCAGTACTTC
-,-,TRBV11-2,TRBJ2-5,CASSLFAAPGETQYF,TGTGCCAGCAGCTTGTTTGCGGCGCCAGGGGAGACCCAGTACTTC